Sequencing of this TCR beta chain was carried out in a study of cytomegalovirus exposure and HLA in healthy donors. About the study: Of the donors genotyped, approximately 430 in all, about 82% fell in the Caucasian-associated ancestry cluster.

This clone was counted only a few times. Its antigen is unidentified. With 60 Vbeta and 13 Jbeta primers, the PCR was carried out. TCRdb's table, derived via immunoSEQ multiplex PCR, lists solely in-frame clones and lacks some. The data show roughly 97,000 clones, with about 80% seen just once and about 5% held by the top ten. Whole-study results and caveats: At a 0.05 false discovery rate, a later analysis found 18,000 or so TCR beta sequences to be associated with HLA alleles.

The CDR3 contains 16 residues. Losses at the gene ends were 2 bases for V and 1 base for J; bases not matched to a gene: 7. The V gene's germline CDR1 is MNHEY and CDR2 SVGAGI. The chain uses TRBV6-5 and TRBJ1-1, with TRBD1 matching 7 bases. Source material: PBMCs. The TCR originated in a woman aged 18-30 years in good health and CMV-seropositive. CDR3 bases: TGTGCCAGCAGTTACGGATGGACAGGCAAGAACACTGAAGCTTTCTTT. Amino acid sequence: CASSYGWTGKNTEAFF.